This record concerns one T cell receptor beta chain sequence. This table comes from immunoSEQ multiplex PCR, and its TCRdb copy is limited to in-frame clones, with some not included. Of 1.5 million to 2.5 million clones listed, around 96% are singletons. CDR1 KGHSH and CDR2 LQKENI come from the germline V gene. The CDR3 spans 20 residues. After removal of 1 base from V and 2 bases from J, the junction contained 15 bases not matched to a gene. These data come from a study of shared clonotypes between healthy human individuals. Naive CD8 cells comprised CD45RO-negative, CCR7-positively selected cells, excluding terminally differentiated effector memory CD45RA+ cells.

Input material: naive CD8+ T cells sorted from blood. The rearrangement links TRBV18 to TRBJ2-3, with TRBD2 matching 10 bases. The TCR sequence derives from a young man in good health. The CDR3 DNA reads TGTGCCAGCTCACCACTCTCCGGACTAGCGGATAAACCCTACACAGATACGCAGTATTTT. Its protein is CASSPLSGLADKPYTDTQYF.